A selection of T cell receptor beta chains follows, all from one sample in a study of cytomegalovirus exposure and HLA in healthy donors. TCRdb's table, derived via immunoSEQ multiplex PCR, lists solely in-frame clones and lacks some. The sample lists over 150,000 clones; just under 75% were seen once. The sample consisted of PBMCs. These receptors all come from a man aged 30 to 45 in good health and CMV-seropositive. CDR3s include the opening cysteine and the closing phenylalanine or tryptophan. The D gene is left open where the match is weak. A clone size is listed for some rows: how often the clone was seen (once, few, many), or a class if it is expanded.

>TRBJ2-7|TRBD1|NA|TRBV9
TGTGCCAGCAGTGGGGGACAGGCCAGCTCCTACGAGCAGTACTTC
CASSGGQASSYEQYF
>TRBJ1-1|NA|NA|TRBV11-3
TGTGCCAGCACCCTCGACGGCGGCACTGAAGCTTTCTTT
CASTLDGGTEAFF
>TRBJ1-4|NA|few|TRBV7-2
TGTGCCAGCAGCTTTCTAATAGACAGCGTCTCTAATGAAAAACTGTTTTTT
CASSFLIDSVSNEKLFF
>TRBJ1-5|NA|NA|TRBV9
TGTGCCAGCAGTCGTACCGGGGATTCAAATCAGCCCCAGCATTTT
CASSRTGDSNQPQHF
>TRBJ2-5|TRBD2|NA|TRBV28
TGTGCCAGCAGTTTTATAGCGGGAGATCAAGAGACCCAGTACTTC
CASSFIAGDQETQYF
>TRBJ2-3|NA|NA|TRBV2
TGTGCCAGCAGGAGGACACGGAAAACAGATACGCAGTATTTT
CASRRTRKTDTQYF
>TRBJ2-7|NA|NA|TRBV11-2
TGTGCCAGCAGCCTCCCTAGAGGCGAGCAGTACTTC
CASSLPRGEQYF
>TRBJ2-1|TRBD2|NA|TRBV7-9
TGTGCCAGCAGCACGGGGGGATACCCCTACAATGAGCAGTTCTTC
CASSTGGYPYNEQFF
>TRBJ2-7|TRBD2|NA|TRBV27
TGTGCCAGCAGTTCACTAGGGACTAGCGGCGAGCAGTACTTC
CASSSLGTSGEQYF
>TRBJ2-3|NA|NA|TRBV7-9
TGTGCCAGCAGCCCTCGGGACTCTCAGGGAGATACGCAGTATTTT
CASSPRDSQGDTQYF
>TRBJ2-5|TRBD1|NA|TRBV6-5
TGTGCCAGCGGGGGACAGCTTGGGGCCCAGTACTTC
CASGGQLGAQYF
>TRBJ2-1|TRBD1|NA|TRBV27
TGTGCCAGCAGTTCAGGGACAGGGGGTCCGACTTATATCAATGAGCAGTTCTTC
CASSSGTGGPTYINEQFF
>TRBJ1-3|NA|NA|TRBV6-5
TGTGCCAGCAGTGCGGGACGGAACTCTGGAAACACCATATATTTT
CASSAGRNSGNTIYF
>TRBJ2-7|TRBD1|NA|TRBV6-5
TGTGCCAGCAGTTACTCCAGAGGACAGGGCTACGAGCAGTACTTC
CASSYSRGQGYEQYF
>TRBJ1-3|NA|NA|TRBV7-9
TGTGCCAGCAGCTTAGTTAGAGGGAACTCTGGAAACACCATATATTTT
CASSLVRGNSGNTIYF
>TRBJ1-3|NA|NA|TRBV14
TGTGCCAGCAGCCAGCCGGGTAGGGGAAACACCATATATTTT
CASSQPGRGNTIYF
>TRBJ2-5|TRBD2|NA|TRBV2
TGTGCCAGCAGTGATACTAGCGGGAGTTCGGAGACCCAGTACTTC
CASSDTSGSSETQYF
>TRBJ2-5|NA|NA|TRBV7-3
TGTGCCAGCAGCTTTAACAGGGACCAAGAGACCCAGTACTTC
CASSFNRDQETQYF
>TRBJ1-2|TRBD1|NA|TRBV28
TGTGCCACCTGGACAGGGGGAGAGGGTGGCTACACCTTC
CATWTGGEGGYTF
>TRBJ2-6|NA|NA|TRBV6-5
TGTGCCAGCAGCAACAGCGCCAACGTCCTGACTTTC
CASSNSANVLTF
>TRBJ2-5|TRBD2|NA|TRBV7-9
TGTGCCAGCAGCTTATCGGGGGGAGAGACCCAGTACTTC
CASSLSGGETQYF
>TRBJ2-5|TRBD2|NA|TRBV29-1
TGCAGCGCGGGGACTAGCGGGAGAGAAGAGACCCAGTACTTC
CSAGTSGREETQYF
>TRBJ2-1|TRBD2|NA|TRBV7-6
TGTGCCAGCAGCTTAGTACGGACTAGCGGGAGTAGTTACAATGAGCAGTTCTTC
CASSLVRTSGSSYNEQFF
>TRBJ1-4|NA|NA|TRBV6-5
TGTGCCAGCAGTTCCAGCCTCAGGGAGGGGGAAAAACTGTTTTTT
CASSSSLREGEKLFF